What follows is one T cell receptor beta chain and its context. Its antigen is unidentified. The data were taken from a study of cytomegalovirus exposure and HLA in healthy donors. Whole-study context: Unique TCR beta sequences numbering approximately 120 million came from about 179 million T cells in an earlier analysis. Counted in an early data release were some 81 million unique TCRs from HLA-typed donors.

V lost 4 bases and J lost 0; bases outside the gene matches: 7. This CDR3 region has 18 residues. Germline CDR1 and CDR2: SGHTA and FQGNSA. The PCR contained 60 Vbeta and 13 Jbeta primers. Assay: immunoSEQ multiplex PCR; the TCRdb copy retains only in-frame clones and omits some. The repertoire has 250,000 to 350,000 clones, just over 85% of them found once; the top ten carry 3.5% to 4%. Broader study findings: Serostatus for CMV was the only available immune exposure information.

The rearrangement links TRBV7-2 to TRBJ2-6; 9 nucleotides align to TRBD1. Sequencing was performed on PBMCs. This TCR derives from a man aged 40-49 years in good health and CMV-seropositive. CDR3 DNA: TGTGCCAGCAGCTCACTAGGGACAGGGATCTCTGGGGCCAACGTCCTGACTTTC. Translation gives CASSSLGTGISGANVLTF.